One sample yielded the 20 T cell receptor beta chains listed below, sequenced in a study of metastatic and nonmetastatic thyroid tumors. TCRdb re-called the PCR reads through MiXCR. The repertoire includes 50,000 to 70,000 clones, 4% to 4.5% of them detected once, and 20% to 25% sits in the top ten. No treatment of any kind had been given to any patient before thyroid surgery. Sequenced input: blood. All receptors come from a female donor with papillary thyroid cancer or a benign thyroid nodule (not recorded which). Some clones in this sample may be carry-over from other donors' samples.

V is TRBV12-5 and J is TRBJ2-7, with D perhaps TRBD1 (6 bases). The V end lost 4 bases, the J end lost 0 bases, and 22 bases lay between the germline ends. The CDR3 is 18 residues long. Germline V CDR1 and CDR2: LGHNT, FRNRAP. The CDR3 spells CASGSEPPGHRISYEQYF. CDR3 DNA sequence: TGTGCTAGTGGTTCGGAACCCCCGGGACATAGAATCTCCTACGAGCAGTACTTC.

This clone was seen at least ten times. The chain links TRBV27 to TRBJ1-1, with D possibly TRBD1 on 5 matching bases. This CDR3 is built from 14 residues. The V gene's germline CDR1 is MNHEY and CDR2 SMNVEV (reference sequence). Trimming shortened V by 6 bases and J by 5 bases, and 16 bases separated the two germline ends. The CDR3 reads CASSLNIGGTEAFF. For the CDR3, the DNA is TGTGCCAGCAGCTTAAACATCGGGGGAACTGAAGCTTTCTTT.

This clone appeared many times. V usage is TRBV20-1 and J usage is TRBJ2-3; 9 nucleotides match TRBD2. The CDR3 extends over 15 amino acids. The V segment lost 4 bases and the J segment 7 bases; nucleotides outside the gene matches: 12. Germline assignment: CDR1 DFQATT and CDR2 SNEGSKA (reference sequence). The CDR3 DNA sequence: TGCAGTGCTACTACCGGGACTAGCCTCGAGAATACGCAGTATTTT. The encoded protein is CSATTGTSLENTQYF.

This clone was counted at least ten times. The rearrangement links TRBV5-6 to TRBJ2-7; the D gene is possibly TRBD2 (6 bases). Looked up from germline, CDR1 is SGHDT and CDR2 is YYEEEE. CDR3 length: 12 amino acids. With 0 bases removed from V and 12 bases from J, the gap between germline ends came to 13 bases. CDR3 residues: CASSLVAGRWYF. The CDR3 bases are TGTGCCAGCAGCTTGGTGGCAGGGAGGTGGTACTTC.

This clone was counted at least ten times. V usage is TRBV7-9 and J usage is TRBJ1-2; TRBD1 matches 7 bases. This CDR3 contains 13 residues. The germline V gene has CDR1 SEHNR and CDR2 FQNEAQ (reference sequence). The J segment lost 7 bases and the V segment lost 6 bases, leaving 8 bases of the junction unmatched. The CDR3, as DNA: TGTGCCAGCAGTCAACAGGGGCGTTTTGGCTACACCTTC. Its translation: CASSQQGRFGYTF. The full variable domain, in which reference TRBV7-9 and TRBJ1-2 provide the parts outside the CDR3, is DTGVSQNPRHKITKRGQNVTFRCDPISEHNRLYWYRQTLGQGPEFLTYFQNEAQLEKSRLLSDRFSAERPKGSFSTLEIQRTEQGDSAMYLCASSQQGRFGYTFGSGTRLTVV.

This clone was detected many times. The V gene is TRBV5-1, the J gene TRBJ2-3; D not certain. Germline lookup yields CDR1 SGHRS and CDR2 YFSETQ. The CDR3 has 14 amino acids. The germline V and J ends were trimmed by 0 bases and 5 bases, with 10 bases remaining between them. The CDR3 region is CASSLGPGIDTQYF. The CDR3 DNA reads TGCGCCAGCAGCTTGGGGCCTGGGATAGATACGCAGTATTTT.

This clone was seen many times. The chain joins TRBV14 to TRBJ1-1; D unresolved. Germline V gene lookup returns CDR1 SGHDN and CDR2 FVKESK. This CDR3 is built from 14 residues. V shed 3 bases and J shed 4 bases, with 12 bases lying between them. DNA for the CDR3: TGTGCCAGCAGCCATTTACGTGATGGCACTGAAGCTTTCTTT. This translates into CASSHLRDGTEAFF.

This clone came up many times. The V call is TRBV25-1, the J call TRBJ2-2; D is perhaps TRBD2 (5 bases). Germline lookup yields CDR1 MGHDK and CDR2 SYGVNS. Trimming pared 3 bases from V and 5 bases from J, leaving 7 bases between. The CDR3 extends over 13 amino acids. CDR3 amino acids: CASSDDYTGELFF. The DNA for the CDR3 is TGTGCCAGCAGTGACGACTATACCGGGGAGCTGTTTTTT.

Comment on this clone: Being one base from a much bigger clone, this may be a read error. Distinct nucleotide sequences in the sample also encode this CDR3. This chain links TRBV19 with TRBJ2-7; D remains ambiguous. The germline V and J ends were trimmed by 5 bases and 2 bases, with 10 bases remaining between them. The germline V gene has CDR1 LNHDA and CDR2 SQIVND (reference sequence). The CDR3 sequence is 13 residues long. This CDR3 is CASSWGLTYEQYF. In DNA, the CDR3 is TGTGCCAGTAGTTGGGGTCTCACCTACGAGCAGTACTTC.

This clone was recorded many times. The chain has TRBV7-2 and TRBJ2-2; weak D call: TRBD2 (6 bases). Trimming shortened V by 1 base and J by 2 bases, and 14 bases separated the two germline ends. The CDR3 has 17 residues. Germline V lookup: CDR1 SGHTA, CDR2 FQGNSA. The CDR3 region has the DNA TGTGCCAGCAGCTTAGGGGGGGTAGCGCGAAACACCGGGGAGCTGTTTTTT. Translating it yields CASSLGGVARNTGELFF.

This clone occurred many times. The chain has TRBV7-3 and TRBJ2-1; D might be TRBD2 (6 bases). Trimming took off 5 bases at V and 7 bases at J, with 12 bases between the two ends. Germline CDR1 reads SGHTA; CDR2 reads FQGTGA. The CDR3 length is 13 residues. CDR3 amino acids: CASSPGGRNEQFF. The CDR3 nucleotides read TGTGCCAGCAGCCCCGGAGGGAGGAATGAGCAGTTCTTC.

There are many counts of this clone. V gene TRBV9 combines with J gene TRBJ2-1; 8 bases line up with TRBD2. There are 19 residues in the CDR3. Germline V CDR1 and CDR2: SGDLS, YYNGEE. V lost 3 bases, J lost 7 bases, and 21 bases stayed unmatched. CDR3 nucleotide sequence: TGTGCCAGCAGCGCCCCCCTAACCCCGGGACTAGGGCTTATGAATGAGCAGTTCTTC. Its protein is CASSAPLTPGLGLMNEQFF.

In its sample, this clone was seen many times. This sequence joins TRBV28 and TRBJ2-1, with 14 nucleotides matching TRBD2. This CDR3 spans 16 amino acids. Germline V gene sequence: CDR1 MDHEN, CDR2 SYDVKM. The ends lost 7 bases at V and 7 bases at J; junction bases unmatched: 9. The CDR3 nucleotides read TGTGCCAGCACCAAAATGGGACTAGCGGGAGCAAATGAGCAGTTCTTC. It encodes CASTKMGLAGANEQFF.

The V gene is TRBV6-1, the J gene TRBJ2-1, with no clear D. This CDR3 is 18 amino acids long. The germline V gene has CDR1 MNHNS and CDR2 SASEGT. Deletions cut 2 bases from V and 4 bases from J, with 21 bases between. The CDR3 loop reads CASSEHPHLETMYNEQFF. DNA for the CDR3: TGTGCCAGCAGTGAACACCCGCACCTAGAGACAATGTACAATGAGCAGTTCTTC.

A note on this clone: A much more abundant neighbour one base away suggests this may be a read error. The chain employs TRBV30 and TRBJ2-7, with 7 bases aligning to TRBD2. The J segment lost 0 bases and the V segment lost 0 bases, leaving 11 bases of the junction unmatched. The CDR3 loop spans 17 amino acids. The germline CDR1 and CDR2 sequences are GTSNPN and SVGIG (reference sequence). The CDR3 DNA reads TGTGCCTGGAGTGTACGGGTAGCCGGGACTATCTCCTACGAGCAGTACTTC. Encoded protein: CAWSVRVAGTISYEQYF.

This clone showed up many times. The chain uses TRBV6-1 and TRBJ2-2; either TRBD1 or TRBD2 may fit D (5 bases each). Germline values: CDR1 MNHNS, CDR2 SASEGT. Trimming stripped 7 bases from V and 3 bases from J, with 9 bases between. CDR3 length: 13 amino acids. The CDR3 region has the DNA TGTGCCAGCATGACGGGACACACCGGGGAGCTGTTTTTT. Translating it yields CASMTGHTGELFF.

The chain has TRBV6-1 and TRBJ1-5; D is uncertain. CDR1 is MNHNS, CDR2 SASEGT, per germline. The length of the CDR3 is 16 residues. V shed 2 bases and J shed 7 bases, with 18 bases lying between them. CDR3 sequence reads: CASSERRPGAGQPQHF. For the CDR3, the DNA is TGTGCCAGCAGTGAAAGACGACCCGGAGCCGGGCAGCCCCAGCATTTT.

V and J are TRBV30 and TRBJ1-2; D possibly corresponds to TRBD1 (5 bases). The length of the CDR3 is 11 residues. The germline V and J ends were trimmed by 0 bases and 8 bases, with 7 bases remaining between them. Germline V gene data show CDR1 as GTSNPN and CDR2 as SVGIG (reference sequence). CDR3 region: CAWSVQGGYTF. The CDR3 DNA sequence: TGTGCCTGGAGTGTTCAGGGAGGCTACACCTTC.

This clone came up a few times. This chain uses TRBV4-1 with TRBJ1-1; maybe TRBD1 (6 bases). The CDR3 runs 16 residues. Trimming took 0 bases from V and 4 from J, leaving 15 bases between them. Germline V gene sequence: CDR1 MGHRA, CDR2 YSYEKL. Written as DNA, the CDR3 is TGCGCCAGCAGCCAAGATCGGTACAGGGCGGGCACTGAAGCTTTCTTT. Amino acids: CASSQDRYRAGTEAFF.

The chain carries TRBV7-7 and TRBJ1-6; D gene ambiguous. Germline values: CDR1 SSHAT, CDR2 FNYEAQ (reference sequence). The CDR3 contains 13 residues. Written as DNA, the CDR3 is TGTGCTATCAGCCTCTCCGAGGGCCTGCCCCTCCACTTT. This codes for CAISLSEGLPLHF.